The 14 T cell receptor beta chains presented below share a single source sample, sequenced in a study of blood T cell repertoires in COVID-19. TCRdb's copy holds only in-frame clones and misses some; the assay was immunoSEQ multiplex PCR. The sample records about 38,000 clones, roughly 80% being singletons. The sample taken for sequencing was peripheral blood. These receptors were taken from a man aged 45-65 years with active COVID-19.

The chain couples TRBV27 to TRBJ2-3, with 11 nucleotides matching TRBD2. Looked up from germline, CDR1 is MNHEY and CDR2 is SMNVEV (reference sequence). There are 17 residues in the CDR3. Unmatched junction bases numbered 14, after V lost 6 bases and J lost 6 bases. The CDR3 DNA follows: TGTGCCAGCAGGCAACTAGCGGGGGCACGTGTTCTCGATACGCAGTATTTT. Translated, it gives CASRQLAGARVLDTQYF.

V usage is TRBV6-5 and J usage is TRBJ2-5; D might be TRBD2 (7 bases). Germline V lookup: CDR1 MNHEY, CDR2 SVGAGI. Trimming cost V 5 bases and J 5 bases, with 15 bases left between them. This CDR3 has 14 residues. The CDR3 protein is CASSPYREGETQYF. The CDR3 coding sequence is TGTGCCAGCAGTCCCTACAGGGAGGGCGAGACCCAGTACTTC.

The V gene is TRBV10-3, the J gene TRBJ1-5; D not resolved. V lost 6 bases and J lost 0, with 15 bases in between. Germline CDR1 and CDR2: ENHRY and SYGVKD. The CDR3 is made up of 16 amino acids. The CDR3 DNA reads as TGTGCCATCAGCACTGAGGCAATAAATAGCAATCAGCCCCAGCATTTT. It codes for CAISTEAINSNQPQHF.

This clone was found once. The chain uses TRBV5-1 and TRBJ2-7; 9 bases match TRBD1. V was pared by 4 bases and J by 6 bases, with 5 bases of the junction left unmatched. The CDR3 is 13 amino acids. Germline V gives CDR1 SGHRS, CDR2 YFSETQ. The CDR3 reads CASSANRGPEQYF. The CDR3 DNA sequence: TGCGCCAGCAGCGCCAACAGGGGGCCCGAGCAGTACTTC.

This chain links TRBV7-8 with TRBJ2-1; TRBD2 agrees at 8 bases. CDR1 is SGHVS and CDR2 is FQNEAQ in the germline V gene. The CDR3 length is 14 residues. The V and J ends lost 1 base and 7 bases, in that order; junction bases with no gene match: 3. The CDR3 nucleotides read TGTGCCAGCAGCTTAGAAATAGCGGGGAATGAGCAGTTCTTC. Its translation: CASSLEIAGNEQFF.

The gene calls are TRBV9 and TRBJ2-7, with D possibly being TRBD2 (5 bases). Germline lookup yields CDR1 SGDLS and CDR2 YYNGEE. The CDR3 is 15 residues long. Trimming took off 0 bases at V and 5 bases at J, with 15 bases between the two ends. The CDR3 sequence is CASSVAGFVGDEQYF. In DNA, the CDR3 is TGTGCCAGCAGCGTAGCCGGGTTCGTGGGAGACGAGCAGTACTTC.

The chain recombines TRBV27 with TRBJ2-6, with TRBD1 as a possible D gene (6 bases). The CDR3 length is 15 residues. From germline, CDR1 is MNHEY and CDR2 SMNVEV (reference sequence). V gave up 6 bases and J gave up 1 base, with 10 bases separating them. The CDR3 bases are TGTGCCAGCAGACCTACAGGGTCTGGGGCCAACGTCCTGACTTTC. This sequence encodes CASRPTGSGANVLTF.

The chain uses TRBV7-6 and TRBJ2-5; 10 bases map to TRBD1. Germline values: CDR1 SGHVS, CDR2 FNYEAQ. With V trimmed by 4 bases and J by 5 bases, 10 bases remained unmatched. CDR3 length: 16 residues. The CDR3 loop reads CASSSKVDRGLETQYF. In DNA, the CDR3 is TGTGCCAGCAGCTCGAAAGTTGACAGGGGGCTTGAGACCCAGTACTTC.

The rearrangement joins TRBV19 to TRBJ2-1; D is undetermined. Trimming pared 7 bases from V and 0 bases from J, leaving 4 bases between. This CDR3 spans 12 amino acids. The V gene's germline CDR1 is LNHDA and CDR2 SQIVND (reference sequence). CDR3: CASKSSYNEQFF. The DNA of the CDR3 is TGTGCCAGTAAGAGCTCCTACAATGAGCAGTTCTTC.

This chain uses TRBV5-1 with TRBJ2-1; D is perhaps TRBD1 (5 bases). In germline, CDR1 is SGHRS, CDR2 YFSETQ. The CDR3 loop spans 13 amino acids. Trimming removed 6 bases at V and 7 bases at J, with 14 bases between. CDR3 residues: CASTRQSRNEQFF. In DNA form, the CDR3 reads TGCGCCAGCACTAGACAGAGTAGGAATGAGCAGTTCTTC.

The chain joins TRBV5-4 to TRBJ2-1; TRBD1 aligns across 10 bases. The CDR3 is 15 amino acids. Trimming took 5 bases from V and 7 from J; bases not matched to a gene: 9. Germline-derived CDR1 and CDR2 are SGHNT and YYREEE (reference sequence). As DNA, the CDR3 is TGTGCCAGCAGGGGGGGTTGGGGACAGGGGAATGAGCAGTTCTTC. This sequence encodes CASRGGWGQGNEQFF.

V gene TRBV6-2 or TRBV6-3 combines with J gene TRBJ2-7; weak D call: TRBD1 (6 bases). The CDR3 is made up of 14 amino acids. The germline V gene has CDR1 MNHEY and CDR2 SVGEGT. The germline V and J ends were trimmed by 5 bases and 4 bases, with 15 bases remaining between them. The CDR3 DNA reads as TGTGCCAGCAGTAGGACAGAATCATTATACGAGCAGTACTTC. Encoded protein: CASSRTESLYEQYF.

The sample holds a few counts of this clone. CDR3 sequence: CASSHGGANEKLFF. As DNA, the CDR3 is TGTGCCAGCAGTCACGGGGGGGCTAATGAAAAACTGTTTTTT. V is TRBV6-5 and J is TRBJ1-4; possible D gene TRBD1, 5 bases. CDR3 length: 14 residues. Germline values: CDR1 MNHEY, CDR2 SVGAGI. V gave up 5 bases and J gave up 3 bases, with 10 bases separating them.

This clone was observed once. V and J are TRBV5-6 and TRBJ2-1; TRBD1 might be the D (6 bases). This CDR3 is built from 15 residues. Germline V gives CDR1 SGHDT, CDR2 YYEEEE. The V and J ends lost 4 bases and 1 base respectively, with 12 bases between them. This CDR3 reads CASSPLQGSYNEQFF. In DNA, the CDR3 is TGTGCCAGCAGCCCTCTACAGGGTTCCTACAATGAGCAGTTCTTC.